The subject of this entry is one TCR beta chain. Its matching antigen is unknown. This specimen comes from a study of post-analysis software for immune sequencing data. Notes on the study in general: Those with multiple sclerosis, the patient group, showed significantly lower normalized Chao1 diversity than controls. Strong co-clustering by F measure was evident for samples that had been prepared in the same batch. Roughly five TRBV segments appeared more often in patients than in controls, and TRBV5-6, TRBV5-1 and TRBV20-1 were among these.

Unique molecular identifiers featured in each of the TCR beta cDNA libraries. TCRdb recomputed calls from the PCR reads with MiXCR, one row per CDR3 protein. The sample records approximately 660,000 distinct CDR3 sequences, around 64% being singletons. The CDR3 loop spans 17 amino acids. V was trimmed by 3 bases and J by 5 bases, leaving 20 bases between them. The sample consisted of blood. The chain employs TRBV12-3 or TRBV12-4 and TRBJ1-5; D might be TRBD1 (5 bases). The TCR was taken from a girl aged 2 to 10 with multiple sclerosis. The CDR3 bases are TGTGCCAGCAGTTTTCGGGACTTTAACGAGCAGGATCAGCCCCAGCATTTT. Amino acids: CASSFRDFNEQDQPQHF.